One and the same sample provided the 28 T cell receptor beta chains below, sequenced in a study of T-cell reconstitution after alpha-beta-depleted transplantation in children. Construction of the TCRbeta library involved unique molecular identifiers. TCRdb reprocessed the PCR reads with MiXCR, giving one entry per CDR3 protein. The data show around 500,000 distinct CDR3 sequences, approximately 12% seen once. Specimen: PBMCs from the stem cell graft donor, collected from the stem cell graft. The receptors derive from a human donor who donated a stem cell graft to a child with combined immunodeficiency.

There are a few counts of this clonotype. The CDR3 DNA follows: TGCAGCGTTGAAGATCTTCCTGGACTAGCGGGAGGGTCAGATACGCAGTATTTT. Protein product: CSVEDLPGLAGGSDTQYF. The V call is TRBV29-1, the J call TRBJ2-3; 15 bases map to TRBD2. Germline values: CDR1 SQVTM, CDR2 ANQGSEA. J gave up 4 bases and V 0 bases, and 8 bases lay outside the gene matches. The CDR3 has 18 amino acids.

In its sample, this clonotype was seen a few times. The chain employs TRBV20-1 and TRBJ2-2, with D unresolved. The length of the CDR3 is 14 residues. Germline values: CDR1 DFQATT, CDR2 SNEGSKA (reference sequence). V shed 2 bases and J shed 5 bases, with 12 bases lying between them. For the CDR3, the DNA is TGCAGTGCTAGACAACAAAGAGAAACCGGGGAGCTGTTTTTT. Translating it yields CSARQQRETGELFF.

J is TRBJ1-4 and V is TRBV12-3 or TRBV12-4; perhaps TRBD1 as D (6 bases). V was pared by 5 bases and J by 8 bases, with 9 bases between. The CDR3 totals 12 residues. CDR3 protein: CASSEGGEKLFF. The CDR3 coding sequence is TGTGCCAGCAGTGAGGGGGGAGAAAAACTGTTTTTT.

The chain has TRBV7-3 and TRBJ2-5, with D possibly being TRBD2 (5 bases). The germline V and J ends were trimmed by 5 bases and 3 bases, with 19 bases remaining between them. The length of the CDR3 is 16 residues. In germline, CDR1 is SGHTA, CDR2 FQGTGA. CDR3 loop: CASSPSPAELKETQYF. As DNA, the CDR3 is TGTGCCAGCAGCCCCTCTCCAGCGGAGCTAAAAGAGACCCAGTACTTC.

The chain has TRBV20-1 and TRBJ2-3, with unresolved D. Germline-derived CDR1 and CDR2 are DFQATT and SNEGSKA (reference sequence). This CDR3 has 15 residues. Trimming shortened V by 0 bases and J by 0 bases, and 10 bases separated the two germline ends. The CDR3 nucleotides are TGCAGTGCTAGAGATTCACTAACTAGCACAGATACGCAGTATTTT. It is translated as CSARDSLTSTDTQYF.

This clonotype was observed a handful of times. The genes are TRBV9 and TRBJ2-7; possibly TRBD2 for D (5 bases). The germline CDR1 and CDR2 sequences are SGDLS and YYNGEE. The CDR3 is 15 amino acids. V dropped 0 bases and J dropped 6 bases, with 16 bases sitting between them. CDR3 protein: CASSVVPGMSGEQYF. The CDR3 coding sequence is TGTGCCAGCAGCGTAGTCCCGGGAATGAGCGGCGAGCAGTACTTC.

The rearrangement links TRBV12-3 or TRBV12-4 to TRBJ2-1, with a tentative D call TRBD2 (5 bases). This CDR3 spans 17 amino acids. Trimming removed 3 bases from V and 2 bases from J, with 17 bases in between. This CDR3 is CASSFSSLRAPYNEQFF. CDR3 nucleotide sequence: TGTGCCAGCAGTTTCAGTAGCTTGCGGGCCCCCTACAATGAGCAGTTCTTC.

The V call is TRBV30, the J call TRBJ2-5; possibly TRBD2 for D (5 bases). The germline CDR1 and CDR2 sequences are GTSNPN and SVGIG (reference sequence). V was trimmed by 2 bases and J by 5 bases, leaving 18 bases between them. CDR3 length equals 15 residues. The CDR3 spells CAWSPGSWAGETQYF. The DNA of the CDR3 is TGTGCCTGGAGTCCGGGGTCCTGGGCGGGTGAGACCCAGTACTTC.

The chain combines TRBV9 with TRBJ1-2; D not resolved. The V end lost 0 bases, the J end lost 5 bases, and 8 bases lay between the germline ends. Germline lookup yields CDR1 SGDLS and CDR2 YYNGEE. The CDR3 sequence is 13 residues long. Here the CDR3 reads CASSVAIQYGYTF. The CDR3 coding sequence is TGTGCCAGCAGCGTAGCAATCCAGTATGGCTACACCTTC.

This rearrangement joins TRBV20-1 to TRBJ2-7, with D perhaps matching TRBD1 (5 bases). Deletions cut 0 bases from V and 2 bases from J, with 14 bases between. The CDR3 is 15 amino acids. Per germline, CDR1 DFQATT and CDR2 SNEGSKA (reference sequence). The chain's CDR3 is CSARDRPYRTYEQYF. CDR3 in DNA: TGCAGTGCTAGAGATCGTCCGTACAGGACCTACGAGCAGTACTTC.

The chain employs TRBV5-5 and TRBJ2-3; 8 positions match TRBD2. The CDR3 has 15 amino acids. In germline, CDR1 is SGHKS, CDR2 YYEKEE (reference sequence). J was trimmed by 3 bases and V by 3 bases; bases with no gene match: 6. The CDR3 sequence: CASSYGTSFTDTQYF. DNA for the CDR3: TGTGCCAGCAGCTACGGGACTAGTTTTACAGATACGCAGTATTTT.

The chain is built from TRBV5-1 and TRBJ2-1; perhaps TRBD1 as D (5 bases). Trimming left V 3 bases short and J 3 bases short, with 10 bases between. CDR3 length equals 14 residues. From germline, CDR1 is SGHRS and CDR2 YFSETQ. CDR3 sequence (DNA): TGCGCCAGCAGCTGGCTGACAGTCTACAATGAGCAGTTCTTC. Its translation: CASSWLTVYNEQFF.

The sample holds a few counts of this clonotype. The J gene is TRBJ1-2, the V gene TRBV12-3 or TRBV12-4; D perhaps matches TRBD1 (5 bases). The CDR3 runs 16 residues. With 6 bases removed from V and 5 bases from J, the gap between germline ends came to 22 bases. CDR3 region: CASSPSPGAGAYGYTF. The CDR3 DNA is TGTGCCAGCAGCCCCTCCCCTGGGGCAGGAGCATATGGCTACACCTTC.

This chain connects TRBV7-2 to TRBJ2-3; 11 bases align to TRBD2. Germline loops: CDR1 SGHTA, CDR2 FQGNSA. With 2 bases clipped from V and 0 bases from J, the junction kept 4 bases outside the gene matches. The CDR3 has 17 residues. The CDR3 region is CASSLLAGGPSTDTQYF. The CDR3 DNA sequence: TGTGCCAGCAGCTTACTAGCGGGGGGCCCTAGCACAGATACGCAGTATTTT.

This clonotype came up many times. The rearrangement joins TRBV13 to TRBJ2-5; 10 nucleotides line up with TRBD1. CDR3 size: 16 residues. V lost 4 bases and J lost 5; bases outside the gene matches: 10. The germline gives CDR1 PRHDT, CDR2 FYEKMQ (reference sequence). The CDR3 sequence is CASSYYRDRGGETQYF. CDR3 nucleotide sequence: TGTGCCAGCAGCTACTACCGGGACAGGGGAGGGGAGACCCAGTACTTC.

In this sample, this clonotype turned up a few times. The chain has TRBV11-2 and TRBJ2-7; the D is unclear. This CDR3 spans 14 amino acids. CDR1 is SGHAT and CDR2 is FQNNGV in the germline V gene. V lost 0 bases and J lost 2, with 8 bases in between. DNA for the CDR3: TGTGCCAGCAGCTTAGATATGAGTGCCTACGAGCAGTACTTC. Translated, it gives CASSLDMSAYEQYF. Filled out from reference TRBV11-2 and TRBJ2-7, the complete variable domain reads EAGVAQSPRYKIIEKRQSVAFWCNPISGHATLYWYQQILGQGPKLLIQFQNNGVVDDSQLPKDRFSAERLKGVDSTLKIQPAKLEDSAVYLCASSLDMSAYEQYFGPGTRLTVT.

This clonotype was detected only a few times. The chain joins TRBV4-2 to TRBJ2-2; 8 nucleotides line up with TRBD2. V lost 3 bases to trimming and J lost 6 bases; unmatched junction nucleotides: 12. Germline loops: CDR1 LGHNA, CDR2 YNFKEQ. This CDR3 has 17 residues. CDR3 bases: TGTGCCAGCAGCCACCCCAGAGCGCCCGGGGGGGCCGGGGAGCTGTTTTTT. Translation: CASSHPRAPGGAGELFF.

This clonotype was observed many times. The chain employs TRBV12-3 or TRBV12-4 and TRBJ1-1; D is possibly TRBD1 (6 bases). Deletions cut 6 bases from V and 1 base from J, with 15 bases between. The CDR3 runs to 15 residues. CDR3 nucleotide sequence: TGTGCCAGCAGACCTAGTAGCAGGGGGAACACTGAAGCTTTCTTT. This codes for CASRPSSRGNTEAFF.

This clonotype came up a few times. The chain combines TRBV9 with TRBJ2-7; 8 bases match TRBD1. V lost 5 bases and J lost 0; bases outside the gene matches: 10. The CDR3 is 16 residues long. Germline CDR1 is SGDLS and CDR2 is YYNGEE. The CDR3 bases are TGTGCCAGCAGTCTTGGAGGGGACAGGCTCTCCTACGAGCAGTACTTC. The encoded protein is CASSLGGDRLSYEQYF.

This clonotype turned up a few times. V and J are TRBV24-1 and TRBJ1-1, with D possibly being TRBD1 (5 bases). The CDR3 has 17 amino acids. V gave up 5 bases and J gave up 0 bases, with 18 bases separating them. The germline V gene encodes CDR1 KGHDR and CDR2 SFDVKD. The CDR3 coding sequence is TGTGCCACCAGTGTCCTCCAGGAGACAGACATGAACACTGAAGCTTTCTTT. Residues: CATSVLQETDMNTEAFF.

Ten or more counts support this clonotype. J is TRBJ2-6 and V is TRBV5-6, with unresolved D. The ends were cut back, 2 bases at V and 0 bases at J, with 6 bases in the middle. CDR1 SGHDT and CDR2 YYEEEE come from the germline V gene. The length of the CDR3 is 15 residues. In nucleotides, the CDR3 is TGTGCCAGCAGCTTAATCGGCTCTGGGGCCAACGTCCTGACTTTC. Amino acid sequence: CASSLIGSGANVLTF.

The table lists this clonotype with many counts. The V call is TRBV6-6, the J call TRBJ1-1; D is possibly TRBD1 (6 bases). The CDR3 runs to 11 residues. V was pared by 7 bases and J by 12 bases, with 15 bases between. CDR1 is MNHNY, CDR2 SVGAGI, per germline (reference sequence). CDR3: CASIEDRLTFF. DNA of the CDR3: TGTGCCAGCATCGAAGACAGGTTGACTTTCTTT.

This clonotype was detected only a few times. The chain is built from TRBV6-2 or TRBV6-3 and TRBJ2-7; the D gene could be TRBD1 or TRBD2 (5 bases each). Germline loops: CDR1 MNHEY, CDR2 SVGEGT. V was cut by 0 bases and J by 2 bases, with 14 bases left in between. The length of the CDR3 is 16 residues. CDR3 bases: TGTGCCAGCAGTTACTCCTCCGGGACCCTACCCTACGAGCAGTACTTC. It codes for CASSYSSGTLPYEQYF.

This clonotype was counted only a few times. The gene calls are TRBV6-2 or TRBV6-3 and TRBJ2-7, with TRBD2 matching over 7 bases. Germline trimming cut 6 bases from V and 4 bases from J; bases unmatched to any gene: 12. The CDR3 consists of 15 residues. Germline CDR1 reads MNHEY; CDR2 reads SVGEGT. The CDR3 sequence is CASSYTASGSYEQYF. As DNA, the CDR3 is TGTGCCAGCAGCTACACGGCTAGCGGAAGTTACGAGCAGTACTTC.

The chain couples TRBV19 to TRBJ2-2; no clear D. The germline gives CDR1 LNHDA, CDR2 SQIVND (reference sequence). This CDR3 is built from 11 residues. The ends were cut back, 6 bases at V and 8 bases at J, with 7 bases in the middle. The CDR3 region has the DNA TGTGCCAGTAGACGAGAGGGGGAGCTGTTTTTT. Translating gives CASRREGELFF.

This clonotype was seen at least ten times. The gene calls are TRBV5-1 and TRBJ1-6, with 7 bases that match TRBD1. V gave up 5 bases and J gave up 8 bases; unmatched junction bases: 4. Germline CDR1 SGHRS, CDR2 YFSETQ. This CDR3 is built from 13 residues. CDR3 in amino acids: CASRSGGDSPLHF. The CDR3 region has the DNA TGCGCCAGCAGATCAGGGGGGGATTCACCCCTCCACTTT.

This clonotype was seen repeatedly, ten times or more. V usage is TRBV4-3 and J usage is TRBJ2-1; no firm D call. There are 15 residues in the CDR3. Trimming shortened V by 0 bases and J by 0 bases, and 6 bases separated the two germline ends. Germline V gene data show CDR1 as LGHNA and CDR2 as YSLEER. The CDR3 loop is CASSQEYSSYNEQFF. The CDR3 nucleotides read TGCGCCAGCAGCCAAGAATACAGCTCCTACAATGAGCAGTTCTTC.

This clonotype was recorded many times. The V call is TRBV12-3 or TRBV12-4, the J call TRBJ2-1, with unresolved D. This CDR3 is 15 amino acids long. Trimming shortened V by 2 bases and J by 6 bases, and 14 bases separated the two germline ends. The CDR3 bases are TGTGCCAGCAGTTTATTGACCGAAGGGCGCAATGAGCAGTTCTTC. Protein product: CASSLLTEGRNEQFF.